Below, one T cell receptor (beta chain) is given with its context. Germline V gene data show CDR1 as MGHRA and CDR2 as YSYEKL. CDR3 size: 16 residues. V lost 2 bases, J lost 2 bases, and 5 bases stayed unmatched. Clones were read by immunoSEQ multiplex PCR, and TCRdb kept only the in-frame ones, dropping some. This repertoire shows more than 2 million clones, around 95% found once; its top ten account for approximately 1.7%. This sample was included in a study of shared clonotypes between healthy human individuals. In the naive CD8 group, cells lacked CD45RO and were positively selected for CCR7, so terminally differentiated effector memory CD45RA+ cells were left out.

The specimen was naive CD8+ T cells from PBMCs. The rearrangement links TRBV4-1 to TRBJ1-2; 10 bases are a match to TRBD1. The TCR was taken from a man between 18 and 35 years old in good health. Some clones in this sample may be carry-over from other donors' samples. The CDR3 protein is CASSQIGTGENYGYTF. As DNA, the CDR3 is TGCGCCAGCAGCCAAATCGGGACAGGGGAGAACTATGGCTACACCTTC.